A single sample gave rise to the 25 T cell receptor beta chains below, sequenced in a study of shared clonotypes between healthy human individuals. Repertoires were generated with immunoSEQ multiplex PCR, while TCRdb's copy carries only in-frame clones and drops some. The repertoire holds about half a million clones, with around 79% as singletons. Sequencing was done on a sample of PBMCs. The receptors shown here come from a woman aged 40 to 50 in good health. Some clones in this sample may be carry-over from other donors' samples.

The CDR3 loop is CASHQGNYEKLFF. CDR3 sequence (DNA): TGCGCCAGCCACCAGGGTAACTATGAAAAACTGTTTTTT. V is TRBV5-1 and J is TRBJ1-4; a possible D gene is TRBD1 (5 bases). This CDR3 comprises 13 residues. The V gene's germline CDR1 is SGHRS and CDR2 YFSETQ. Trimming pared 7 bases from V and 6 bases from J, leaving 13 bases between.

V is TRBV15 and J is TRBJ2-7; the match to TRBD2 covers 8 bases. Germline CDR1 LNHNV, CDR2 YYDKDF (reference sequence). V gave up 0 bases and J gave up 4 bases; unmatched junction bases: 5. The CDR3 is made up of 15 amino acids. The CDR3 region is CATSRDFTSGYEQYF. The CDR3 DNA reads TGTGCCACCAGCAGAGATTTCACTAGCGGATACGAGCAGTACTTC.

The V and J genes are TRBV7-9 and TRBJ1-4; 7 nucleotides agree with TRBD1. Germline CDR1 SEHNR, CDR2 FQNEAQ (reference sequence). The CDR3 loop spans 15 amino acids. Trimming at V came to 8 bases and at J to 1 base, leaving 7 bases not matched to a gene. The DNA of the CDR3 is TGTGCCAGCGGCCCATGGGACAGAACTAATGAAAAACTGTTTTTT. It codes for CASGPWDRTNEKLFF.

This clone was counted between two and nine times. The chain carries TRBV5-3 and TRBJ1-1; 7 nucleotides agree with TRBD1. TRBV5-3 is sorted into the ORF group, with uncertain function. CDR3 length: 15 amino acids. With 4 bases clipped from V and 6 bases from J, the junction kept 12 bases outside the gene matches. The CDR3: CARSLLDRAWAEAFF. As DNA, the CDR3 is TGTGCCAGAAGCCTATTAGACAGGGCGTGGGCTGAAGCTTTCTTT.

This chain links TRBV27 with TRBJ1-5; possible D gene TRBD1, 5 bases. Germline values: CDR1 MNHEY, CDR2 SMNVEV (reference sequence). The CDR3 has 15 amino acids. Trimming removed 3 bases at V and 1 base at J, with 10 bases between. In nucleotides, the CDR3 is TGTGCCAGCAGTTTTGGGGCAGCGAGCAATCAGCCCCAGCATTTT. Amino acid sequence: CASSFGAASNQPQHF.

The chain's CDR3 is CASSLLGEQFF. The CDR3 nucleotides are TGTGCCAGCAGCTTACTTGGTGAGCAGTTCTTC. The chain is built from TRBV7-6 and TRBJ2-1; D remains ambiguous. V was shortened by 2 bases and J by 9 bases, with 5 bases between the two germline ends. Looked up from germline, CDR1 is SGHVS and CDR2 is FNYEAQ. This CDR3 has 11 amino acids.

The chain uses TRBV28 and TRBJ2-5; tentative D call: TRBD1 (5 bases). Trimming removed 5 bases from V and 5 bases from J, with 12 bases in between. Germline CDR1 reads MDHEN; CDR2 reads SYDVKM. This CDR3 region has 13 residues. CDR3 amino acids: CASSPDMSETQYF. The CDR3 region has the DNA TGTGCCAGCAGTCCGGACATGTCTGAGACCCAGTACTTC.

This clone showed up just a few times. This chain connects TRBV6-5 to TRBJ1-5; unclear D gene. This CDR3 has 14 amino acids. Germline assignment: CDR1 MNHEY and CDR2 SVGAGI. Trimming pared 8 bases from V and 4 bases from J, leaving 15 bases between. For the CDR3, the DNA is TGTGCCAGCGATAGGCGACGGACGAATCAGCCCCAGCATTTT. Its protein product is CASDRRRTNQPQHF.

V usage is TRBV7-9 and J usage is TRBJ2-7, with unresolved D. The CDR3 has 13 amino acids. Germline V CDR1 and CDR2: SEHNR, FQNEAQ (reference sequence). Trimming left V 2 bases short and J 2 bases short, with 7 bases between. In DNA form, the CDR3 reads TGTGCCAGCAGCTTAATTAGCCCCTACGAGCAGTACTTC. Its protein product is CASSLISPYEQYF.

The J gene is TRBJ2-5, the V gene TRBV6-1, with 10 nucleotides matching TRBD1. The CDR3 sequence is 14 residues long. V lost 3 bases to trimming and J lost 4 bases; unmatched junction nucleotides: 2. Germline CDR1 MNHNS, CDR2 SASEGT. CDR3 nucleotides: TGTGCCAGCAGTGAGACAGGGGGCCGAGAGACCCAGTACTTC. It translates to CASSETGGRETQYF.

As concerns this clone: Other DNA sequences in this sample translate to the same CDR3. This rearrangement joins TRBV18 to TRBJ2-6; D is unresolved. Germline V gives CDR1 KGHSH, CDR2 LQKENI. V lost 3 bases and J lost 0, with 3 bases in between. The CDR3 covers 14 residues. This CDR3 is CASSPRSGANVLTF. CDR3 nucleotides: TGTGCCAGCTCACCCCGCTCTGGGGCCAACGTCCTGACTTTC.

The chain combines TRBV6-1 with TRBJ2-7, with D hard to call. Trimming removed 1 base from V and 7 bases from J, with 14 bases in between. Germline V gene sequence: CDR1 MNHNS, CDR2 SASEGT. This CDR3 spans 14 amino acids. DNA of the CDR3: TGTGCCAGCAGTGAAGGGGTTTTGCCATTTGAGCAGTACTTC. Translation gives CASSEGVLPFEQYF.

This chain uses TRBV7-8 with TRBJ1-5; the D gene is possibly TRBD1 (5 bases). The germline CDR1 and CDR2 sequences are SGHVS and FQNEAQ. This CDR3 spans 14 amino acids. The V end lost 5 bases, the J end lost 6 bases, and 14 bases lay between the germline ends. CDR3 in amino acids: CASSKNQGTQPQHF. Written as DNA, the CDR3 is TGTGCCAGCAGCAAAAACCAGGGCACTCAGCCCCAGCATTTT.

This clone was counted ten times or more. In DNA, the CDR3 is TGTGCCAGCAGCTTAGGCATAGGGGATACGCAGTATTTT. This codes for CASSLGIGDTQYF. The chain uses TRBV11-3 and TRBJ2-3; no clear D. The CDR3 runs to 13 residues. The V end lost 1 base, the J end lost 6 bases, and 8 bases lay between the germline ends. CDR1 is SGHNT and CDR2 is YENEEA in the germline V gene.

The chain combines TRBV19 with TRBJ1-2; TRBD1 matches 7 bases. The CDR3 loop spans 14 amino acids. Germline CDR1 LNHDA, CDR2 SQIVND (reference sequence). V shed 3 bases and J 2 bases; nucleotides not matched to a gene: 3. The CDR3 DNA is TGTGCCAGTAGTATGGGGGGACAGAACTATGGCTACACCTTC. The encoded protein is CASSMGGQNYGYTF.

The chain recombines TRBV7-9 with TRBJ2-7, with a tentative D call TRBD2 (5 bases). Germline assignment: CDR1 SEHNR and CDR2 FQNEAQ (reference sequence). CDR3 length: 17 amino acids. V gave up 3 bases and J gave up 2 bases, with 20 bases separating them. CDR3 residues: CASSFRGNTYGAYEQYF. The CDR3, as DNA: TGTGCCAGCAGCTTTCGGGGAAACACCTACGGGGCCTACGAGCAGTACTTC.

The chain employs TRBV7-6 and TRBJ2-1; 9 bases match TRBD2. V gave up 0 bases and J gave up 4 bases; unmatched junction bases: 10. CDR3 length equals 18 residues. CDR1 is SGHVS and CDR2 is FNYEAQ in the germline V gene. CDR3 protein: CASSLAPTAAGGYNEQFF. The CDR3 DNA reads TGTGCCAGCAGCTTAGCGCCTACTGCAGCGGGAGGATACAATGAGCAGTTCTTC. Together with reference TRBV7-6 and TRBJ2-1, the CDR3 gives the full variable domain: GAGVSQSPRYKVTKRGQDVALRCDPISGHVSLYWYRQALGQGPEFLTYFNYEAQQDKSGLPNDRFSAERPEGSISTLTIQRTEQRDSAMYRCASSLAPTAAGGYNEQFFGPGTRLTVL.

The chain joins TRBV12-1 to TRBJ2-7; TRBD2, as called in the table, went unchecked against the DNA. TRBV12-1 is assigned pseudogene status. There are 14 residues in the CDR3. CDR3 nucleotides: TGTGCCAGCAGCTTTGACGACTACGACTACGAGCAGTACTTC. Its translation is CASSFDDYDYEQYF.

The table lists this clone with a few counts. The rearrangement uses TRBV6-5 and TRBJ2-3, with D hard to call. Germline loops: CDR1 MNHEY, CDR2 SVGAGI. The V end was cut by 2 bases, the J end by 2 bases, with 8 bases between. The CDR3 consists of 14 residues. CDR3 loop: CASSYGVATDTQYF. The CDR3 coding sequence is TGTGCCAGCAGTTACGGGGTCGCCACAGATACGCAGTATTTT.

V gene TRBV6-1 combines with J gene TRBJ1-3; D not certain. With 6 bases removed from V and 0 bases from J, the gap between germline ends came to 6 bases. Germline CDR1 MNHNS, CDR2 SASEGT. The CDR3 contains 13 residues. Written as DNA, the CDR3 is TGTGCCAGCAGCCTGCGCTCTGGAAACACCATATATTTT. This encodes CASSLRSGNTIYF.

CDR3 sequence reads: CASSFGSGGSYEQYF. In nucleotides, the CDR3 is TGCGCCAGCAGCTTTGGTAGCGGGGGGTCCTACGAGCAGTACTTC. The chain links TRBV5-1 to TRBJ2-7, with 10 bases lining up with TRBD2. Germline loops: CDR1 SGHRS, CDR2 YFSETQ. This CDR3 has 15 residues. V lost 2 bases to trimming and J lost 1 base; unmatched junction nucleotides: 3.

The chain is built from TRBV10-3 and TRBJ2-2; 14 nucleotides agree with TRBD2. Germline V lookup: CDR1 ENHRY, CDR2 SYGVKD. The CDR3 is made up of 13 amino acids. The CDR3 DNA follows: TGTGCTCTCGGACTAGCGGGAGGCGGGGAGCTGTTTTTT. Translated, it gives CALGLAGGGELFF.

The chain carries TRBV21-1 and TRBJ2-5; TRBD2, the table's D call, was not compared with the DNA. TRBV21-1 is termed a pseudogene. The CDR3 sequence is 14 residues long. CDR3 sequence: CATPPSSVQETQYF. CDR3 coding DNA: TGTGCCACCCCCCCTTCTTCGGTCCAAGAGACCCAGTACTTC.

V and J are TRBV18 and TRBJ1-2; D possibly corresponds to TRBD1 (5 bases). Trimming stripped 3 bases from V and 1 base from J, with 12 bases between. CDR1 and CDR2 from the germline V gene are KGHSH and LQKENI. The CDR3 is 15 residues long. The CDR3 loop reads CASSPTQEINYGYTF. The DNA for the CDR3 is TGTGCCAGCTCACCGACACAGGAGATTAACTATGGCTACACCTTC.

This clone has more than one count but fewer than ten. The genes are TRBV4-2 and TRBJ1-4; D gene ambiguous. CDR3 length: 13 residues. Trimming cost V 4 bases and J 6 bases, with 9 bases left between them. Germline CDR1 and CDR2: LGHNA and YNFKEQ. CDR3 DNA: TGTGCCAGCAGCCCGGCAGAGGATGAAAAACTGTTTTTT. Its translation is CASSPAEDEKLFF.